These 19 T cell receptor beta chains share one sample of origin, sequenced in a study of blood T cell repertoires in COVID-19. Sequencing used immunoSEQ multiplex PCR; TCRdb keeps in-frame clones, though not all of them. The sample lists 200,000 to 300,000 clones, about four fifths seen once, with more than 1.5% in the top ten. The sequenced material came from peripheral blood. The receptors stem from a man aged 25-45 years who had recovered from COVID-19.

The chain links TRBV7-9 to TRBJ2-3; D is perhaps TRBD2 (5 bases). Looked up from germline, CDR1 is SEHNR and CDR2 is FQNEAQ (reference sequence). The CDR3 covers 15 residues. Deletions cut 2 bases from V and 5 bases from J, with 14 bases between. This CDR3 is CASSLSRGLGDTQYF. As DNA, the CDR3 is TGTGCCAGCAGCTTAAGTCGCGGGTTGGGAGATACGCAGTATTTT. Based on the CDR3 plus reference TRBV7-9 and TRBJ2-3, the full variable domain is DTGVSQNPRHKITKRGQNVTFRCDPISEHNRLYWYRQTLGQGPEFLTYFQNEAQLEKSRLLSDRFSAERPKGSFSTLEIQRTEQGDSAMYLCASSLSRGLGDTQYFGPGTRLTVL.

For this clone: This sample includes further DNA sequences coding for the same CDR3. Here the CDR3 reads CASSWGQTNTGELFF. The CDR3 DNA reads as TGCGCCAGCAGCTGGGGACAAACAAACACCGGGGAGCTGTTTTTT. This chain connects TRBV5-1 to TRBJ2-2; D is possibly TRBD1 (6 bases). CDR3 length: 15 amino acids. CDR1 is SGHRS and CDR2 is YFSETQ in the germline V gene. Trimming shortened V by 3 bases and J by 2 bases, and 11 bases separated the two germline ends.

This sequence joins TRBV5-4 and TRBJ2-5, with TRBD2 matching over 7 bases. CDR1 is SGHNT and CDR2 is YYREEE in the germline V gene (reference sequence). This CDR3 has 14 residues. Trimming at V came to 0 bases and at J to 5 bases, leaving 4 bases not matched to a gene. CDR3 sequence (DNA): TGTGCCAGCAGCTTGGGCCTCGGGGGGGAGACCCAGTACTTC. This encodes CASSLGLGGETQYF.

This chain joins TRBV19 and TRBJ2-3, with D tentatively TRBD1 (5 bases). The V gene lost 6 bases and the J gene lost 4 bases, with 14 bases spanning the gap. The length of the CDR3 is 14 residues. Germline-derived CDR1 and CDR2 are LNHDA and SQIVND (reference sequence). CDR3 sequence (DNA): TGTGCCAGTAGGGAACAGGTGGGCGCAGATACGCAGTATTTT. Its protein is CASREQVGADTQYF.

This rearrangement joins TRBV29-1 to TRBJ2-7, with TRBD1 matching 7 bases. Germline values: CDR1 SQVTM, CDR2 ANQGSEA. V trimming: 6 bases; J trimming: 0 bases; junction bases outside the gene matches: 5. The CDR3 has 13 residues. The CDR3 is CSVARGSSYEQYF. The CDR3 DNA is TGCAGCGTGGCCAGGGGGAGCTCCTACGAGCAGTACTTC.

The genes are TRBV5-1 and TRBJ1-5, with 7 bases fitting TRBD1. CDR3 length: 17 amino acids. Germline lookup yields CDR1 SGHRS and CDR2 YFSETQ. The trim removed 5 bases at V and 5 bases at J, leaving 16 bases unmatched. CDR3 nucleotides: TGCGCCAGCAGGAAAGACCCGACAGGGCTGATTGATCAGCCCCAGCATTTT. It encodes CASRKDPTGLIDQPQHF. Looking up the rest from reference TRBV5-1 and TRBJ1-5 gives the full variable domain: KAGVTQTPRYLIKTRGQQVTLSCSPISGHRSVSWYQQTPGQGLQFLFEYFSETQRNKGNFPGRFSGRQFSNSRSEMNVSTLELGDSALYLCASRKDPTGLIDQPQHFGDGTRLSIL.

This clone was seen only once. The rearrangement joins TRBV15 to TRBJ1-1; D is unclear. In germline, CDR1 is LNHNV, CDR2 YYDKDF (reference sequence). CDR3 length equals 15 residues. V lost 0 bases and J lost 8, with 16 bases in between. The DNA of the CDR3 is TGTGCCACCAGCAGAGATCGGTCCGGGTCGGGGGAAGCTTTCTTT. Translating gives CATSRDRSGSGEAFF.

The genes are TRBV6-4 and TRBJ2-3; 8 nucleotides match TRBD1. The trim removed 3 bases at V and 10 bases at J, leaving 12 bases unmatched. The CDR3 extends over 15 amino acids. Germline CDR1 and CDR2: MRHNA and SNTAGT. The CDR3 spells CASSESASGTGAQYF. The CDR3 DNA reads TGTGCCAGCAGTGAATCCGCCTCCGGGACAGGTGCGCAGTATTTT.

The sample holds one count of this clone. V is TRBV5-1 and J is TRBJ2-7; weak D call: TRBD1 (6 bases). The CDR3 runs to 15 residues. In germline, CDR1 is SGHRS, CDR2 YFSETQ. The CDR3 region is CASSYDPDSSYEQYV. The CDR3 region has the DNA TGCGCCAGCAGCTACGACCCGGACAGCTCCTACGAGCAGTATGTC.

The chain joins TRBV9 to TRBJ1-1; D may be TRBD1 (5 bases). Trimming took off 0 bases at V and 0 bases at J, with 9 bases between the two ends. The CDR3 contains 15 residues. CDR1 and CDR2 from the germline V gene are SGDLS and YYNGEE. The CDR3 DNA reads as TGTGCCAGCAGCGTAGATCAGGGCCTGAACACTGAAGCTTTCTTT. As protein: CASSVDQGLNTEAFF. The whole variable domain, filled in from reference TRBV9 and TRBJ1-1, reads DSGVTQTPKHLITATGQRVTLRCSPRSGDLSVYWYQQSLDQGLQFLIQYYNGEERAKGNILERFSAQQFPDLHSELNLSSLELGDSALYFCASSVDQGLNTEAFFGQGTRLTVV.

This clone occurred a few times. The chain recombines TRBV29-1 with TRBJ1-1; D not resolved. V lost 5 bases to trimming and J lost 5 bases, with 12 bases between them. CDR3 length equals 12 residues. CDR1 is SQVTM, CDR2 ANQGSEA, per germline. CDR3 sequence: CSVIPGGTEAFF. In DNA form, the CDR3 reads TGCAGCGTTATTCCAGGCGGGACTGAAGCTTTCTTT.

The CDR3 DNA is TGCGCCAGCAGTTTACAGGGCTGGTTTAAGTTCTTC. This sequence encodes CASSLQGWFKFF. The V call is TRBV10-2, the J call TRBJ2-1; D possibly corresponds to TRBD1 (6 bases). Trimming took 5 bases from V and 14 from J, leaving 16 bases between them. The CDR3 covers 12 residues. Germline V gives CDR1 WSHSY, CDR2 SAAADI.

The chain employs TRBV7-2 and TRBJ2-5; D perhaps matches TRBD2 (5 bases). Trimming left V 5 bases short and J 4 bases short, with 17 bases between. This CDR3 is built from 15 residues. In germline, CDR1 is SGHTA, CDR2 FQGNSA. The CDR3 coding sequence is TGTGCCAGCAGCCCAACCGGGATCGCCTCAGAGACCCAGTACTTC. As protein: CASSPTGIASETQYF.

CDR3 coding DNA: TGTGCCAGCAGTAGACTAGCGGGGGGGCCGTGGGAGCAGTTCTTC. Translation: CASSRLAGGPWEQFF. The chain couples TRBV6-5 to TRBJ2-1; 14 positions agree with TRBD2. V shed 5 bases and J 10 bases; nucleotides not matched to a gene: 7. CDR1 is MNHEY and CDR2 is SVGAGI in the germline V gene. The CDR3 loop spans 15 amino acids.

The V call is TRBV19, the J call TRBJ1-1; a possible D gene is TRBD1 (6 bases). Deletions cut 5 bases from V and 1 base from J, with 11 bases between. This CDR3 comprises 14 residues. The germline V gene encodes CDR1 LNHDA and CDR2 SQIVND (reference sequence). The CDR3 spells CASSRSGQNTEAFF. In DNA, the CDR3 is TGTGCCAGTAGTCGCTCGGGACAGAACACTGAAGCTTTCTTT.

In this sample, this clone turned up once. The rearrangement joins TRBV23-1 to TRBJ1-6, with D possibly matching TRBD1 (5 bases). TRBV23-1 has ORF status, its function being uncertain. The V end was cut by 2 bases, the J end by 5 bases, with 7 bases between. CDR3 size: 14 residues. CDR3 protein: CASSQGGDNSPLHF. The CDR3 region has the DNA TGCGCCAGCAGTCAAGGGGGGGATAATTCACCCCTCCACTTT.

The chain uses TRBV28 and TRBJ2-1, with 7 bases fitting TRBD2. This CDR3 contains 12 residues. Trimming at V came to 5 bases and at J to 12 bases, leaving 7 bases not matched to a gene. From germline, CDR1 is MDHEN and CDR2 SYDVKM. CDR3 nucleotide sequence: TGTGCCAGCAGTCCCGGGCGGGGGTCGCAGTTCTTC. This encodes CASSPGRGSQFF. Supplemented by reference TRBV28 and TRBJ2-1, the full variable domain reads DVKVTQSSRYLVKRTGEKVFLECVQDMDHENMFWYRQDPGLGLRLIYFSYDVKMKEKGDIPEGYSVSREKKERFSLILESASTNQTSMYLCASSPGRGSQFFGPGTRLTVL.

V and J are TRBV27 and TRBJ1-2; TRBD1 matches at 10 bases. This CDR3 contains 13 residues. Germline loops: CDR1 MNHEY, CDR2 SMNVEV (reference sequence). Trimming took 6 bases from V and 8 from J; bases not matched to a gene: 6. The CDR3 DNA is TGTGCCAGCAGCCGACAGGGGGCAAGGGGCTACACCTTC. Amino acid sequence: CASSRQGARGYTF.

In this sample, this clone turned up a few times. J is TRBJ1-5 and V is TRBV9; no reliable D call. This CDR3 comprises 15 residues. Trimming left V 0 bases short and J 9 bases short, with 16 bases between. CDR1 SGDLS and CDR2 YYNGEE come from the germline V gene. CDR3 protein: CASSVAPDSDTPQHF. In nucleotides, the CDR3 is TGTGCCAGCAGCGTAGCGCCCGACTCCGATACGCCCCAGCATTTT.